Sequencing of this T cell receptor (beta chain) was carried out in a study of blood T cell repertoires in COVID-19. Study summary: Samples came from the United States, Italy and Spain, spanning acute and convalescent COVID-19. PBMCs, B-cell-depleted T cells, or T cells provided the cDNA or gDNA that made up the material.

V shed 2 bases and J shed 2 bases, with 15 bases lying between them. The CDR3 has 16 amino acids. Germline CDR1 and CDR2: SSHAT and FNYEAQ (reference sequence). Using immunoSEQ multiplex PCR, the repertoire was profiled, and TCRdb retains in-frame clones only, with some absent. In the table there are 200,000 to 250,000 clones, around 85% of which are singletons. Sequenced input: peripheral blood. The TCR originated in a woman younger than 45 who had recovered from COVID-19. The chain is built from TRBV7-7 and TRBJ2-5, with TRBD1 as a possible D gene (6 bases). CDR3 residues: CASSLRPTGSQETQYF. The CDR3 DNA is TGTGCCAGCAGCTTACGTCCTACAGGGTCACAAGAGACCCAGTACTTC.